This TCR beta chain comes out of a study of T cell responses to AZD1222 COVID-19 vaccine. Trimming took 4 bases from V and 4 from J; bases not matched to a gene: 6. The length of the CDR3 is 15 residues. Germline CDR1 reads LGHNT; CDR2 reads FRNRAP. Here immunoSEQ multiplex PCR was the method, and the copy in TCRdb shows in-frame clones only, minus some. The repertoire holds about 150,000 clones, with 85% to 95% as singletons. The study, taken as a whole, reports: Reports say nearly half of spike-specific TCRs go after unmutated variant regions. White British ancestry dominated among donors, who included more females, and clonal diversity was possibly underestimated.

For this clone: The target antigen is unknown.

This TCR came from an adult who received the AZD1222 COVID-19 vaccine. Here the sequenced sample was peripheral blood, taken 28 days after the second AZD1222 dose. The V call is TRBV12-5, the J call TRBJ1-5; 8 positions agree with TRBD1. The CDR3 DNA sequence: TGTGCTAGTGGTTCAGGACAGGGCCAAAATCAGCCCCAGCATTTT. Translated, it gives CASGSGQGQNQPQHF.